This T cell receptor beta chain was captured by sequencing in a study of T cell clonotyping in hematopoietic cell transplantation. Whole-study context: Recipients' pretransplant samples followed cytoreduction.

TCRdb's copy holds only in-frame clones and misses some; the assay was immunoSEQ multiplex PCR. The sample consists of about 80,000 clones, almost 97% of them appearing once. CDR1 is MNHEY and CDR2 is SMNVEV in the germline V gene (reference sequence). V lost 8 bases to trimming and J lost 10 bases, with 17 bases between them. The CDR3 extends over 12 amino acids. Time point described: recipient sample about 28 days before transplant, after cytoreduction. This rearrangement joins TRBV27 to TRBJ2-5; D unresolved. This TCR came from a woman between 45 and 60 years old with acute myeloid leukemia. Some clones in this sample may be carry-over from other donors' samples. Sequencing was performed on peripheral blood mononuclear cells, taken before stem cell transplant. The CDR3 region has the DNA TGTGCCAGCGGAGACACGGTTCTTGGCCAGTACTTC. This codes for CASGDTVLGQYF.